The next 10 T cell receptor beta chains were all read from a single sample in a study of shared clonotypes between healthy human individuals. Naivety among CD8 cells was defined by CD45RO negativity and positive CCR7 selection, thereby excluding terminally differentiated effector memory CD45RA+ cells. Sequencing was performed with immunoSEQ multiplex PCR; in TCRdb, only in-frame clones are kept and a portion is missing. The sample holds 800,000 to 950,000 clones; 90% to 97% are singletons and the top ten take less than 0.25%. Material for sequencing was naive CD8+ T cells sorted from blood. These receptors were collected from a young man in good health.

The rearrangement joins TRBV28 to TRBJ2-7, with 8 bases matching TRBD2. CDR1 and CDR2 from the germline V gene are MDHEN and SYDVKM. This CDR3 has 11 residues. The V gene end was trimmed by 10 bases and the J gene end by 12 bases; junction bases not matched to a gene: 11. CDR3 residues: CATTSGSPVYF. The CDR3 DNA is TGTGCCACTACAAGCGGGAGTCCCGTGTACTTC.

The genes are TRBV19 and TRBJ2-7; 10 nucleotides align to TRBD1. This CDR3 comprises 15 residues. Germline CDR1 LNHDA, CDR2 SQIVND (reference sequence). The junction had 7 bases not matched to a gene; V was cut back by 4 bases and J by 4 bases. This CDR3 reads CASSRFWDRGYEQYF. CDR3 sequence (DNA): TGTGCCAGTAGTAGGTTTTGGGACAGGGGATACGAGCAGTACTTC.

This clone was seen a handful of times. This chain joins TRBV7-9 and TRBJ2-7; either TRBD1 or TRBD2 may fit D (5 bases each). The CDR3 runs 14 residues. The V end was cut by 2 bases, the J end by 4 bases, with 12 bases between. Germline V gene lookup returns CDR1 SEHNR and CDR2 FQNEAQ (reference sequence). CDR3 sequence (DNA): TGTGCCAGCAGCTTACAAGGGACGGGTTACGAGCAGTACTTC. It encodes CASSLQGTGYEQYF.

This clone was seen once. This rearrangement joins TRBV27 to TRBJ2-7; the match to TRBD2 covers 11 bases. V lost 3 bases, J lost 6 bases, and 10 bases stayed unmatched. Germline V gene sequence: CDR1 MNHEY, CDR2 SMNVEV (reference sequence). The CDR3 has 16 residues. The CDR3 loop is CASSFGTSGLHREQYF. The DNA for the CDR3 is TGTGCCAGCAGTTTCGGGACTAGCGGTCTACATCGCGAGCAGTACTTC.

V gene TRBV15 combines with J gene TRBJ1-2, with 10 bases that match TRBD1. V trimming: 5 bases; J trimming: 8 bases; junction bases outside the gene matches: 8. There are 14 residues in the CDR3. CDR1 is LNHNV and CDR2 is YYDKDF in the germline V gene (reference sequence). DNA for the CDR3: TGTGCCACCAGCGTCCCCGGGACAGGGGTAGGCTACACCTTC. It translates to CATSVPGTGVGYTF.

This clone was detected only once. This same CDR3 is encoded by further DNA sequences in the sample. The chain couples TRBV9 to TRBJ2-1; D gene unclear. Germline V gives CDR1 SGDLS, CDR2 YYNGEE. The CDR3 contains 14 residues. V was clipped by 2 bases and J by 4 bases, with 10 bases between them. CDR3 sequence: CASSVGDGYNEQFF. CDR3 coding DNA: TGTGCCAGCAGCGTCGGCGACGGTTACAATGAGCAGTTCTTC.

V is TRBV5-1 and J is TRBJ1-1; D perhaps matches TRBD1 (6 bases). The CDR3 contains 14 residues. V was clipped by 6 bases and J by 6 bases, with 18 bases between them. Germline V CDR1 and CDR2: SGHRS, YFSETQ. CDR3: CASKINRERAEAFF. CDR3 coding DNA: TGCGCCAGCAAAATCAACAGGGAACGGGCTGAAGCTTTCTTT. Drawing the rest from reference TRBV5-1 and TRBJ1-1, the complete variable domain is KAGVTQTPRYLIKTRGQQVTLSCSPISGHRSVSWYQQTPGQGLQFLFEYFSETQRNKGNFPGRFSGRQFSNSRSEMNVSTLELGDSALYLCASKINRERAEAFFGQGTRLTVV.

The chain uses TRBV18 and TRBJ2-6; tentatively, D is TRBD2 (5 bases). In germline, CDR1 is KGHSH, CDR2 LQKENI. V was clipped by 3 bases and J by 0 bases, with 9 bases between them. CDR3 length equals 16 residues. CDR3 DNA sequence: TGTGCCAGCTCACCGCGACTAAGCTCTGGGGCCAACGTCCTGACTTTC. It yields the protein CASSPRLSSGANVLTF.

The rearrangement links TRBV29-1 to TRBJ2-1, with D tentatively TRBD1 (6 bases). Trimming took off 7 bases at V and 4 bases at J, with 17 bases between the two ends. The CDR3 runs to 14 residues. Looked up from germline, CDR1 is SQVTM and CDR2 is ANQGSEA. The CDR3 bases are TGCAGCGCTGAGGGACATCCGGCTTACAATGAGCAGTTCTTC. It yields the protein CSAEGHPAYNEQFF.

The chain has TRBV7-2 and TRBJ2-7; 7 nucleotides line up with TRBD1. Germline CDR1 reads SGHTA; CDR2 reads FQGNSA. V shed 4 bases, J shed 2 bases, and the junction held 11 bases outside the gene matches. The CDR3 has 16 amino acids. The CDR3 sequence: CASSSRQGFKAYEQYF. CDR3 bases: TGTGCCAGCAGCTCCCGACAGGGTTTTAAGGCCTACGAGCAGTACTTC. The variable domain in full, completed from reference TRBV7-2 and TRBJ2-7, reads GAGVSQSPSNKVTEKGKDVELRCDPISGHTALYWYRQSLGQGLEFLIYFQGNSAPDKSGLPSDRFSAERTGGSVSTLTIQRTQQEDSAVYLCASSSRQGFKAYEQYFGPGTRLTVT.